A single sample is the source of the 8 T cell receptor beta chains below, sequenced in a study of CD8+CD57+ T cells in acquired aplastic anemia. Investigators profiled TCR beta VDJ and CDR3 from genomic DNA template. TCRdb reprocessed the reads with MiXCR, giving one entry per CDR3 protein. Among fewer than 200,000 distinct CDR3 sequences, under 75% were seen once, and the ten largest hold over 40%. The specimen was sorted CD4+, CD8+, or CD8+CD57+ T cells (not recorded which) from PBMCs. These receptors originate from a human donor in good health.

This sequence joins TRBV7-8 and TRBJ2-3, with 8 positions matching TRBD1. The V segment lost 5 bases and the J segment 0 bases; nucleotides outside the gene matches: 4. The CDR3 runs 15 residues. Per the germline V gene, CDR1 is SGHVS and CDR2 is FQNEAQ. In DNA form, the CDR3 reads TGTGCCAGCAGCCTAGACAGGGGAAGCACAGATACGCAGTATTTT. Translation: CASSLDRGSTDTQYF.

This clonotype was counted many times. The chain combines TRBV6-5 with TRBJ1-2, with D maybe TRBD1 (6 bases). The CDR3 extends over 15 amino acids. Germline V gene lookup returns CDR1 MNHEY and CDR2 SVGAGI. V lost 6 bases, J lost 0 bases, and 14 bases lay in between. The CDR3 DNA reads as TGTGCCAGCAGGGGCGACAGGAGGTCTAACTATGGCTACACCTTC. Protein sequence: CASRGDRRSNYGYTF.

V usage is TRBV5-1 and J usage is TRBJ1-6; D unresolved. Germline-derived CDR1 and CDR2 are SGHRS and YFSETQ. CDR3 length: 13 amino acids. Trimming shortened V by 5 bases and J by 11 bases, and 14 bases separated the two germline ends. The CDR3 loop reads CASRQTQGTPLHF. CDR3 nucleotides: TGCGCCAGCAGACAAACGCAAGGAACACCCCTCCACTTT.

The chain links TRBV7-6 to TRBJ1-6; D is uncertain. The CDR3 runs 16 residues. Deletions cut 1 base from V and 5 bases from J, with 12 bases between. Germline V gene data show CDR1 as SGHVS and CDR2 as FNYEAQ. The CDR3: CASSLGPNGDNSPLHF. In DNA, the CDR3 is TGTGCCAGCAGCTTAGGCCCGAATGGCGATAATTCACCCCTCCACTTT.

This sequence joins TRBV5-4 and TRBJ1-5; a weak D match, TRBD1 (5 bases). This CDR3 spans 16 amino acids. The ends were cut back, 2 bases at V and 0 bases at J, with 12 bases in the middle. Germline-derived CDR1 and CDR2 are SGHNT and YYREEE (reference sequence). The chain's CDR3 is CASSLGAPDSNQPQHF. Written as DNA, the CDR3 is TGTGCCAGCAGCTTAGGGGCGCCTGATAGCAATCAGCCCCAGCATTTT.

This clonotype has just one count. The gene calls are TRBV24-1 and TRBJ2-2; D tentatively reads TRBD1 or TRBD2 (5 bases each). The CDR3 length is 17 residues. Germline CDR1 and CDR2: KGHDR and SFDVKD. V shed 4 bases and J shed 0 bases, with 14 bases lying between them. The CDR3 DNA follows: TGTGCCACCAGTGACCGGGACGGACGTCCGAACACCGGGGAGCTGTTTTTT. Translated: CATSDRDGRPNTGELFF.

In this sample, this clonotype turned up many times. The CDR3 DNA sequence: TGCAGTGCTAGTTTGACAGGGGCTCCCGACTACGAGCAGTACTTC. Translated, it gives CSASLTGAPDYEQYF. This sequence joins TRBV20-1 and TRBJ2-7, with TRBD1 matching 8 bases. This CDR3 region has 15 residues. Losses at the gene ends were 3 bases for V and 3 bases for J; bases not matched to a gene: 10. Germline V CDR1 and CDR2: DFQATT, SNEGSKA (reference sequence).

This clonotype has a count of ten or more. Sequence at one end of the junction differs from germline and may be a read error. J is TRBJ2-7 and V is TRBV7-7; D is unclear. Germline CDR1 is SSHAT and CDR2 is FNYEAQ (reference sequence). CDR3 length: 13 residues. The CDR3: CASSSEGSPEQYF. In nucleotides, the CDR3 is TGTGCTAGCAGCTCGGAAGGTAGTCCCGAGCAGTACTTC.